The 17 T cell receptor beta chains below were found in one sample sequenced in a study of chemoradiotherapy in HPV16-positive cancers. TCRdb's copy holds only in-frame clones and misses some; the assay was immunoSEQ multiplex PCR. The data contain some 14,000 clones, roughly 70% of them singletons. This material was collected from a patient who underwent chemoradiotherapy. The receptor set was obtained from a human donor with HPV-associated anogenital cancer.

The genes are TRBV4-3 and TRBJ2-5; perhaps D is TRBD1 or TRBD2 (5 bases each). Germline V CDR1 and CDR2: LGHNA, YSLEER. The V end lost 0 bases, the J end lost 5 bases, and 16 bases lay between the germline ends. This CDR3 region has 16 residues. CDR3 bases: TGCGCCAGCAGCCAAGATGGCCCAGGGAGAAGCGAGACCCAGTACTTC. Its translation is CASSQDGPGRSETQYF.

The chain recombines TRBV6-5 with TRBJ2-4; D gene ambiguous. The CDR3 sequence is 14 residues long. The germline V and J ends were trimmed by 5 bases and 3 bases, with 11 bases remaining between them. The germline gives CDR1 MNHEY, CDR2 SVGAGI. The CDR3 bases are TGTGCCAGCAGTCCACAAGGCTTCAAAAACATTCAGTACTTC. Translating gives CASSPQGFKNIQYF.

This clone was counted once. The DNA for the CDR3 is TGTGCCAGCTCACCGGCGGGGCGACCCTACGAGCAGTACTTC. The encoded protein is CASSPAGRPYEQYF. V and J are TRBV18 and TRBJ2-7; D is perhaps TRBD2 (6 bases). Per germline, CDR1 KGHSH and CDR2 LQKENI. Trimming cost V 3 bases and J 2 bases, with 11 bases left between them. CDR3 length: 14 amino acids.

This chain's CDR3 is CASSQDSGNTEAFF. CDR3 nucleotides: TGCGCCAGCAGCCAAGATAGTGGGAACACTGAAGCTTTCTTT. The chain carries TRBV4-1 and TRBJ1-1; D remains unclear. V was trimmed by 0 bases and J by 1 base, leaving 6 bases between them. The CDR3 is 14 amino acids. Germline V gene sequence: CDR1 MGHRA, CDR2 YSYEKL.

The rearrangement uses TRBV28 and TRBJ2-1; D call uncertain. Trimming removed 8 bases from V and 6 bases from J, with 11 bases in between. The germline CDR1 and CDR2 sequences are MDHEN and SYDVKM. The CDR3 consists of 12 residues. CDR3 DNA: TGTGCCAGCGGGTATGGTGGCAATGAGCAGTTCTTC. Translating gives CASGYGGNEQFF.

This clone was seen only a few times. The V gene is TRBV2, the J gene TRBJ1-2, with D uncertain. Germline CDR1 is SNHLY and CDR2 is FYNNEI. The CDR3 is 11 amino acids. Deletions cut 11 bases from V and 3 bases from J, with 10 bases between. CDR3 DNA: TGTGCCGGCACTCCCTACTATGGCTACACCTTC. This translates into CAGTPYYGYTF.

The V and J genes are TRBV14 and TRBJ2-5; D gene unclear. CDR1 is SGHDN and CDR2 is FVKESK in the germline V gene. This CDR3 is 11 amino acids long. Trimming removed 4 bases at V and 5 bases at J, with 5 bases between. CDR3 in DNA: TGTGCCAGCAGCCGACGGGAGACCCAGTACTTC. Translating it yields CASSRRETQYF. Full variable domain (missing parts from reference TRBV14 and TRBJ2-5): EAGVTQFPSHSVIEKGQTVTLRCDPISGHDNLYWYRRVMGKEIKFLLHFVKESKQDESGMPNNRFLAERTGGTYSTLKVQPAELEDSGVYFCASSRRETQYFGPGTRLLVL.

The rearrangement links TRBV6-6 to TRBJ1-5; the D is unclear. V shed 4 bases and J shed 4 bases, with 14 bases lying between them. The CDR3 is 15 amino acids. CDR1 MNHNY and CDR2 SVGAGI come from the germline V gene (reference sequence). This CDR3 reads CASSSHSGSNQPQHF. The CDR3 region has the DNA TGTGCCAGCAGTTCCCACAGCGGTTCAAATCAGCCCCAGCATTTT.

The V gene is TRBV28, the J gene TRBJ1-4; no reliable D call. This CDR3 region has 14 residues. The V gene lost 4 bases and the J gene lost 10 bases, with 16 bases spanning the gap. The germline CDR1 and CDR2 sequences are MDHEN and SYDVKM. CDR3 residues: CASSSRQPSGKLFF. The DNA for the CDR3 is TGTGCCAGCAGTTCACGCCAGCCCTCTGGAAAACTGTTTTTT.

The chain carries TRBV7-9 and TRBJ2-1; TRBD2 agrees at 12 bases. V was clipped by 5 bases and J by 3 bases; unmatched bases: 11. CDR1 and CDR2 (germline): SEHNR, FQNEAQ (reference sequence). The CDR3 sequence is 18 residues long. CDR3 sequence reads: CASSRTDLAGGHYNEQFF. In DNA form, the CDR3 reads TGTGCCAGCAGCCGAACTGATCTAGCGGGGGGGCACTACAATGAGCAGTTCTTC. The full variable domain, completed using reference TRBV7-9 and TRBJ2-1, is DTGVSQNPRHKITKRGQNVTFRCDPISEHNRLYWYRQTLGQGPEFLTYFQNEAQLEKSRLLSDRFSAERPKGSFSTLEIQRTEQGDSAMYLCASSRTDLAGGHYNEQFFGPGTRLTVL.

This clone occurred a few times. This chain uses TRBV7-9 with TRBJ1-6; no clear D gene. The CDR3 is 15 residues long. Per the germline V gene, CDR1 is SEHNR and CDR2 is FQNEAQ (reference sequence). Trimming took off 2 bases at V and 8 bases at J, with 13 bases between the two ends. The CDR3 DNA is TGTGCCAGCAGCTTAACACAGCGAACGGATTCACCCCTCCACTTT. Translation: CASSLTQRTDSPLHF.

About this clone itself: A read error may produce the germline difference seen at one junction end. The chain combines TRBV7-7 with TRBJ1-1; 7 positions agree with TRBD1. The CDR3 contains 13 residues. Germline lookup yields CDR1 SSHAT and CDR2 FNYEAQ (reference sequence). The CDR3 is CASSRDRNTEAFF. CDR3 nucleotide sequence: TGTGCTAGCAGCCGGGACAGAAACACTGAAGCTTTCTTT. Variable domain in full (rest from reference TRBV7-7 and TRBJ1-1): GAGVSQSPRYKVTKRGQDVTLRCDPISSHATLYWYQQALGQGPEFLTYFNYEAQPDKSGLPSDRFSAERPEGSISTLTIQRTEQRDSAMYRCASSRDRNTEAFFGQGTRLTVV.

The rearrangement joins TRBV7-2 to TRBJ1-1; TRBD1 matches at 7 bases. The CDR3 spans 13 residues. V trimming: 4 bases; J trimming: 4 bases; junction bases outside the gene matches: 3. Germline V gene sequence: CDR1 SGHTA, CDR2 FQGNSA. CDR3 coding DNA: TGTGCCAGCAGCTGGCAGGGGGTCACTGAAGCTTTCTTT. It yields the protein CASSWQGVTEAFF.

The chain employs TRBV30 and TRBJ1-2, with TRBD1 matching 8 bases. J was trimmed by 4 bases and V by 0 bases; bases with no gene match: 7. The CDR3 is 15 residues long. Germline-derived CDR1 and CDR2 are GTSNPN and SVGIG (reference sequence). CDR3 bases: TGTGCCTGGAGTGTATTCGGACAGGGAAGCTATGGCTACACCTTC. Translated: CAWSVFGQGSYGYTF.

This CDR3 is CASSTSSGVGETQYF. The CDR3 nucleotides read TGTGCCAGCAGCACGAGTTCGGGGGTGGGAGAGACCCAGTACTTC. This chain joins TRBV7-6 and TRBJ2-5; tentative D call: TRBD2 (6 bases). The germline V and J ends were trimmed by 5 bases and 4 bases, with 17 bases remaining between them. The CDR3 extends over 15 amino acids. Germline V gene sequence: CDR1 SGHVS, CDR2 FNYEAQ. Based on the CDR3 plus reference TRBV7-6 and TRBJ2-5, the full variable domain is GAGVSQSPRYKVTKRGQDVALRCDPISGHVSLYWYRQALGQGPEFLTYFNYEAQQDKSGLPNDRFSAERPEGSISTLTIQRTEQRDSAMYRCASSTSSGVGETQYFGPGTRLLVL.

The rearrangement links TRBV30 to TRBJ2-1; D gene ambiguous. With 0 bases removed from V and 9 bases from J, the gap between germline ends came to 6 bases. CDR3 size: 11 residues. Per the germline V gene, CDR1 is GTSNPN and CDR2 is SVGIG (reference sequence). CDR3 region: CAWSVLSEQFF. The CDR3 DNA reads as TGTGCCTGGAGTGTACTCAGTGAGCAGTTCTTC.

This chain uses TRBV28 with TRBJ2-3; TRBD2 agrees at 7 bases. Germline V gene lookup returns CDR1 MDHEN and CDR2 SYDVKM. Trimming cost V 4 bases and J 2 bases; bases outside gene matches: 3. The CDR3 length is 14 residues. CDR3 bases: TGTGCCAGCAGTTACCGGGAGGACACAGATACGCAGTATTTT. Its protein is CASSYREDTDTQYF.